This note documents a single T cell receptor (beta chain) sequence. The antigen remains unidentified. The data are from a study of shared clonotypes between healthy human individuals. Study-level findings and limits: Investigators collected only blood, and repertoires in tissues likely differ. Richness estimates generally favored naive over memory subsets.

The split of CD4+ cells yielded CD45RA+ naive and CD45RA-negative memory subsets. Sequenced by immunoSEQ multiplex PCR; TCRdb stores in-frame clones only, minus some. The profile shows fewer than 2.5 million clones, 93% of them singletons. The CDR3 covers 15 residues. Germline loops: CDR1 PRHDT, CDR2 FYEKMQ (reference sequence). V was pared by 2 bases and J by 4 bases, with 6 bases of the junction left unmatched. Source material: naive CD4+ T cells from PBMCs. Subset indicated: CD45RA+ positively selected. The rearrangement uses TRBV13 and TRBJ1-2; 8 bases align to TRBD1. This sequence originates from a man younger than 35 in good health. Some clones in this sample may be carry-over from other donors' samples. The CDR3 coding sequence is TGTGCCAGCAGCTTAAGCAGGGGGCTTCCCTATGGCTACACCTTC. Its translation is CASSLSRGLPYGYTF.